This T cell receptor (beta chain) was captured by sequencing in a study of T cells in Graves' hyperthyroidism and ophthalmopathy. This clonotype was counted a few times. What it recognizes is unknown. Any patient presenting with uncontrolled infection, other autoimmune disease, pregnancy or lactation was left out. The study based diagnoses on clinical symptoms, serum thyroxine and TRAb, thyroid ultrasound and orbital computed tomography. Fresh peripheral blood, under 13 ml, was the source of the PBMCs. The investigators amplified TCR beta CDR3 regions from RNA transcripts. HTBI primers were the set used in a first-round RT-PCR of the TCR CDR3. A single record per CDR3 protein comes from TCRdb applying MiXCR to the multiplex PCR reads. The table shows roughly 330,000 distinct CDR3 sequences, with approximately 17% occurring only once. Study-wide findings and caveats: Blood shared most expanded thyroid clonotypes above 0.001.

This CDR3 is 13 amino acids long. Germline lookup yields CDR1 SGHAT and CDR2 FQNNGV. The V end lost 5 bases, the J end lost 8 bases, and 15 bases lay between the germline ends. The chain links TRBV11-2 to TRBJ1-2; D gene ambiguous. The TCR originated in a man younger than 45 with Graves' hyperthyroidism. Sequencing was carried out using blood. The CDR3 DNA reads TGTGCCAGCAGCCTTCCCCGGTTGGAGGGCTACACCTTC. Encoded protein: CASSLPRLEGYTF.